This is a list of T cell receptor beta chains from one sample in a study of PD-1 blockade in classical Hodgkin lymphoma. Method: immunoSEQ multiplex PCR; TCRdb's copy keeps in-frame clones and lacks some. The data hold some 20,000 clones, with approximately 80% observed a single time. The sample in question was peripheral blood mononuclear cells (PBMCs), obtained before the fourth cycle of nivolumab. The receptors originated from a human donor with classical Hodgkin lymphoma. Each CDR3 is given with its conserved first and last residue. D genes are given only for firm matches. Some rows have no size entry. The others give once, few or many, or a class for an expanded clone.

D gene: -
V gene: TRBV30
J gene: TRBJ2-7
clone size: -
CDR3 protein: CAWSVARSASYEQYF
CDR3 DNA: TGTGCCTGGAGTGTAGCGCGCTCAGCCTCCTACGAGCAGTACTTC

D gene: -
V gene: TRBV9
J gene: TRBJ2-1
clone size: few
CDR3 protein: CASSGYEQFF
CDR3 DNA: TGTGCCAGCAGCGGGTATGAGCAGTTCTTC

D gene: -
V gene: TRBV5-1
J gene: TRBJ1-1
clone size: -
CDR3 protein: CASSEQPGSGTEAFF
CDR3 DNA: TGCGCCAGCAGCGAACAACCGGGTAGCGGCACTGAAGCTTTCTTT

D gene: -
V gene: TRBV28
J gene: TRBJ2-2
clone size: -
CDR3 protein: CASSFQIPAGFSNTGELFF
CDR3 DNA: TGTGCCAGCAGTTTTCAGATACCGGCAGGGTTTTCGAACACCGGGGAGCTGTTTTTT

D gene: -
V gene: TRBV10-1
J gene: TRBJ1-1
clone size: few
CDR3 protein: CASSESALEREAFF
CDR3 DNA: TGCGCCAGCAGTGAGTCTGCCCTGGAGAGGGAAGCTTTCTTT

D gene: -
V gene: TRBV6-1
J gene: TRBJ2-3
clone size: -
CDR3 protein: CASSSGLPYTDTQYF
CDR3 DNA: TGTGCCAGCAGCTCGGGACTGCCTTACACAGATACGCAGTATTTT

D gene: -
V gene: TRBV19
J gene: TRBJ2-2
clone size: -
CDR3 protein: CAVGTGELFF
CDR3 DNA: TGTGCCGTCGGGACCGGGGAGCTGTTTTTT

D gene: -
V gene: TRBV27
J gene: TRBJ2-1
clone size: -
CDR3 protein: CASSRDQLYYNEQFF
CDR3 DNA: TGTGCCAGCAGCCGGGACCAGTTATACTACAATGAGCAGTTCTTC

D gene: -
V gene: TRBV11-3
J gene: TRBJ2-2
clone size: -
CDR3 protein: CASSKGTSLPGELFF
CDR3 DNA: TGTGCCAGCAGCAAGGGGACGAGTCTCCCCGGGGAGCTGTTTTTT

D gene: TRBD1
V gene: TRBV5-3
J gene: TRBJ2-1
clone size: -
CDR3 protein: CARSNGDRGYNEQFF
CDR3 DNA: TGTGCCAGAAGTAACGGGGACAGGGGCTACAATGAGCAGTTCTTC

D gene: -
V gene: TRBV7-6
J gene: TRBJ2-7
clone size: -
CDR3 protein: CASSARSGGYEQYF
CDR3 DNA: TGTGCCAGCAGCGCCAGAAGCGGAGGCTACGAGCAGTACTTC

D gene: -
V gene: TRBV19
J gene: TRBJ2-7
clone size: -
CDR3 protein: CASSIGSTYEQYF
CDR3 DNA: TGTGCCAGTAGTATAGGGTCCACCTACGAGCAGTACTTC

D gene: -
V gene: TRBV28
J gene: TRBJ2-5
clone size: -
CDR3 protein: CASSFGDRQETQYF
CDR3 DNA: TGTGCCAGCAGTTTTGGCGACAGACAAGAGACCCAGTACTTC

D gene: -
V gene: TRBV2
J gene: TRBJ1-5
clone size: -
CDR3 protein: CASSEGTSARNQPQHF
CDR3 DNA: TGTGCCAGCAGTGAAGGGACTTCAGCAAGGAATCAGCCCCAGCATTTT

D gene: -
V gene: TRBV10-3
J gene: TRBJ1-1
clone size: -
CDR3 protein: CAISAYAPGTEAFF
CDR3 DNA: TGTGCCATCAGTGCTTATGCGCCGGGCACTGAAGCTTTCTTT

D gene: -
V gene: TRBV19
J gene: TRBJ1-2
clone size: once
CDR3 protein: CASSISRQEKGYTF
CDR3 DNA: TGTGCCAGTAGTATCTCCAGACAGGAAAAAGGCTACACCTTC

D gene: -
V gene: TRBV4-1
J gene: TRBJ2-5
clone size: -
CDR3 protein: CASSRLTSTGTPSKTQYF
CDR3 DNA: TGCGCCAGCAGCCGACTAACATCAACCGGGACTCCCTCGAAGACCCAGTACTTC

D gene: -
V gene: TRBV27
J gene: TRBJ1-4
clone size: -
CDR3 protein: CASSLSSSPGYGLFF
CDR3 DNA: TGTGCCAGCAGTTTATCCAGCAGTCCCGGGTACGGGCTGTTTTTT

D gene: -
V gene: TRBV10-1
J gene: TRBJ2-1
clone size: -
CDR3 protein: CASSEGFLTGSNEQFF
CDR3 DNA: TGCGCCAGCAGTGAGGGCTTTTTAACGGGATCAAATGAGCAGTTCTTC

D gene: -
V gene: TRBV27
J gene: TRBJ2-5
clone size: -
CDR3 protein: CASSLKGQRGGGQETQYF
CDR3 DNA: TGTGCCAGCAGTTTAAAGGGACAAAGGGGAGGAGGACAAGAGACCCAGTACTTC

D gene: TRBD2
V gene: TRBV30
J gene: TRBJ2-1
clone size: -
CDR3 protein: CAWTKGTGTSGLYNEQFF
CDR3 DNA: TGTGCCTGGACAAAAGGAACCGGGACTAGCGGCCTCTACAATGAGCAGTTCTTC

D gene: TRBD1
V gene: TRBV10-3
J gene: TRBJ1-5
clone size: -
CDR3 protein: CAISEGDRGGGGNQPQHF
CDR3 DNA: TGTGCCATCAGTGAGGGAGACAGGGGCGGTGGTGGCAATCAGCCCCAGCATTTT

D gene: -
V gene: TRBV7-7
J gene: TRBJ2-3
clone size: -
CDR3 protein: CASSLLAQGTDTQYF
CDR3 DNA: TGTGCTAGCAGCTTACTTGCGCAGGGCACAGATACGCAGTATTTT

D gene: -
V gene: TRBV19
J gene: TRBJ1-5
clone size: -
CDR3 protein: CASSTLGGTADLNSNQPQHF
CDR3 DNA: TGTGCCAGTAGCACACTTGGGGGGACTGCCGACCTAAATAGCAATCAGCCCCAGCATTTT

D gene: -
V gene: TRBV5-5
J gene: TRBJ1-2
clone size: few
CDR3 protein: CASSPQGLSGYTF
CDR3 DNA: TGTGCCAGCAGCCCACAGGGCTTGTCAGGCTACACCTTC

D gene: TRBD1
V gene: TRBV28
J gene: TRBJ2-3
clone size: few
CDR3 protein: CASSLTWTGFGTDTQYF
CDR3 DNA: TGTGCCAGCAGTTTAACCTGGACAGGGTTCGGGACAGATACGCAGTATTTT

D gene: -
V gene: TRBV9
J gene: TRBJ1-3
clone size: -
CDR3 protein: CASSVETGTRVGNTIYF
CDR3 DNA: TGTGCCAGCAGCGTAGAGACTGGGACACGAGTTGGAAACACCATATATTTT

D gene: TRBD1
V gene: TRBV18
J gene: TRBJ1-2
clone size: -
CDR3 protein: CASSPGQGAAGYTF
CDR3 DNA: TGTGCCAGCTCACCAGGACAGGGGGCCGCTGGCTACACCTTC

D gene: -
V gene: TRBV2
J gene: TRBJ2-2
clone size: -
CDR3 protein: CASSGESTGELFF
CDR3 DNA: TGTGCCAGCAGTGGAGAGAGTACCGGGGAGCTGTTTTTT

D gene: TRBD1
V gene: TRBV19
J gene: TRBJ2-7
clone size: -
CDR3 protein: CASSIDRGTGVYEQYF
CDR3 DNA: TGTGCCAGTAGTATAGATCGGGGGACAGGGGTCTACGAGCAGTACTTC

D gene: TRBD2
V gene: TRBV9
J gene: TRBJ2-1
clone size: -
CDR3 protein: CASSEIAGGAYNEQFF
CDR3 DNA: TGTGCCAGCAGCGAAATAGCGGGAGGCGCCTACAATGAGCAGTTCTTC

D gene: TRBD1
V gene: TRBV7-6
J gene: TRBJ2-3
clone size: -
CDR3 protein: CASSLGDRDTDTQYF
CDR3 DNA: TGTGCCAGCAGCTTAGGCGACAGGGACACAGATACGCAGTATTTT

D gene: -
V gene: TRBV11-2
J gene: TRBJ2-5
clone size: -
CDR3 protein: CASSLDSAGTGQETQYF
CDR3 DNA: TGTGCCAGCAGCTTAGATTCCGCGGGGACTGGACAAGAGACCCAGTACTTC

D gene: -
V gene: TRBV6-5
J gene: TRBJ1-5
clone size: -
CDR3 protein: CASSTGPRQPQHF
CDR3 DNA: TGTGCCAGCAGTACGGGCCCGAGGCAGCCCCAGCATTTT

D gene: -
V gene: TRBV29-1
J gene: TRBJ1-2
clone size: -
CDR3 protein: CSVVGVPQGERGYGYTF
CDR3 DNA: TGCAGCGTTGTCGGGGTCCCTCAAGGGGAGAGGGGCTATGGCTACACCTTC

D gene: -
V gene: TRBV19
J gene: TRBJ1-5
clone size: -
CDR3 protein: CASSPQWDLRGNQPQHF
CDR3 DNA: TGTGCCAGTAGTCCCCAATGGGACCTGAGGGGCAATCAGCCCCAGCATTTT

D gene: -
V gene: TRBV6-1
J gene: TRBJ2-3
clone size: -
CDR3 protein: CASRGYFTDTQYF
CDR3 DNA: TGTGCCAGCAGAGGGTATTTCACAGATACGCAGTATTTT

D gene: -
V gene: TRBV19
J gene: TRBJ1-2
clone size: once
CDR3 protein: CASSFLANYGYTF
CDR3 DNA: TGTGCCAGTAGCTTCCTAGCTAACTATGGCTACACCTTC

D gene: -
V gene: TRBV4-1
J gene: TRBJ1-6
clone size: -
CDR3 protein: CASSHQGLDNSPLHF
CDR3 DNA: TGCGCCAGCAGCCACCAGGGTCTGGATAATTCACCCCTCCACTTT

D gene: TRBD1
V gene: TRBV4-1
J gene: TRBJ2-3
clone size: -
CDR3 protein: CASSQGQGAKDTQYF
CDR3 DNA: TGCGCCAGCAGCCAAGGACAGGGGGCGAAAGATACGCAGTATTTT

D gene: -
V gene: TRBV6-4
J gene: TRBJ2-1
clone size: few
CDR3 protein: CASRTGTSSSYNEQFF
CDR3 DNA: TGTGCCAGCAGGACCGGGACTTCTAGCTCCTACAATGAGCAGTTCTTC

D gene: TRBD2
V gene: TRBV29-1
J gene: TRBJ2-1
clone size: -
CDR3 protein: CSVVAGYNEQFF
CDR3 DNA: TGCAGCGTTGTAGCGGGTTACAATGAGCAGTTCTTC

D gene: -
V gene: TRBV6-5
J gene: TRBJ2-5
clone size: -
CDR3 protein: CASGRETQYF
CDR3 DNA: TGCGCCAGCGGCCGGGAGACCCAGTACTTC

D gene: -
V gene: TRBV4-1
J gene: TRBJ1-2
clone size: -
CDR3 protein: CASSQGSGDGYTF
CDR3 DNA: TGCGCCAGCAGCCAAGGATCCGGGGATGGCTACACCTTC

D gene: -
V gene: TRBV28
J gene: TRBJ2-3
clone size: -
CDR3 protein: CASNPNKWGATDTQYF
CDR3 DNA: TGTGCCAGCAACCCAAATAAATGGGGGGCCACAGATACGCAGTATTTT

D gene: -
V gene: TRBV7-2
J gene: TRBJ1-6
clone size: -
CDR3 protein: CASSRTVVYSPLHF
CDR3 DNA: TGTGCCAGCAGCCGGACGGTTGTCTATTCACCCCTCCACTTT

D gene: -
V gene: TRBV19
J gene: TRBJ1-4
clone size: few
CDR3 protein: CASSSFQADEKLFF
CDR3 DNA: TGTGCCAGTAGCTCGTTCCAAGCGGATGAAAAACTGTTTTTT